A selection of T cell receptor beta chains follows, all from one sample in a study of CD8 T cells in ankylosing spondylitis. A single record per CDR3 protein comes from TCRdb applying MiXCR to the 5' RACE reads. The table shows fewer than 25,000 distinct CDR3 sequences, with about an eighth occurring only once. The material sequenced was blood. Receptor source: a male donor with ankylosing spondylitis or in good health (not recorded which). CDR3s include the opening cysteine and the closing phenylalanine or tryptophan. D genes are given only for firm matches. For some rows the clone size is stated as once, few or many, or as a class when expanded; others skip it.

j_gene,d_gene,v_gene,abundance,CDR3nt,CDR3aa
TRBJ2-1,-,TRBV20-1,many,TGCAGTGCTGACCGGGACTCCCTATTCAATGAGCAGTTCTTC,CSADRDSLFNEQFF
TRBJ2-1,-,TRBV20-1,few,TGCAGTGCTAGCAAAGGACAAGAGTACAATGAGCAGTTCTTC,CSASKGQEYNEQFF
TRBJ2-1,-,TRBV20-1,-,TGCAGTGCTCCCTGGACCGGCGATGAGCAGTTCTTC,CSAPWTGDEQFF
TRBJ2-2,-,TRBV6-5,-,TGTGCCAGCAGTTATTCCGGGGGACGGGAGCTGTTTTTT,CASSYSGGRELFF
TRBJ2-2,TRBD1,TRBV7-6,-,TGTGCCAGCAGCATACAGGGGGCGGCCGGGGAGCTGTTTTTT,CASSIQGAAGELFF
TRBJ2-5,-,TRBV5-1,-,TGCGCCAGCAGACCCGGAAGAAATCAAGAGACCCAGTACTTC,CASRPGRNQETQYF
TRBJ2-6,TRBD1,TRBV23-1,-,TGCGCCAGCAGCCCGGAAACCTACAGGGGGCGATTTGCTGGGGCCAACGTCCTGACTTTC,CASSPETYRGRFAGANVLTF
TRBJ1-1,TRBD1,TRBV20-1,many,TGCAGTGCGGGTCAGGGGGTCACTGAAGCTTTCTTT,CSAGQGVTEAFF
TRBJ2-4,-,TRBV11-2,many,TGTGCCAGCAGCCCCACGAGCAGGCGGAACATTCAGTACTTC,CASSPTSRRNIQYF
TRBJ2-1,TRBD2,TRBV28,many,TGTGCCAGCACCCCGGGGGGGAAATACAATGAGCAGTTCTTC,CASTPGGKYNEQFF
TRBJ2-3,TRBD1,TRBV6-2/TRBV6-3,few,TGTGCCAGCAGTGAAGACAGGGGGCTTGGAGATACGCAGTATTTT,CASSEDRGLGDTQYF
TRBJ2-5,TRBD1,TRBV4-3,many,TGCGCCAGCAGCCAAGATCGGACAGGGCAAGAAACCCAGTACTTC,CASSQDRTGQETQYF
TRBJ2-1,-,TRBV20-1,many,TGCAGTGCTAGAGCCCCTAACAAAGAGCAGTTCTTC,CSARAPNKEQFF
TRBJ1-4,TRBD1,TRBV7-3,-,TGTGCCAGCAGCTTATCTTCGGACAGGGGATCGGACGCAACTAATGAAAAACTGTTTTTT,CASSLSSDRGSDATNEKLFF
TRBJ2-5,-,TRBV7-2,many,TGTGCCAGCAGCTTCCAGGGTGGAGAGACCCAGTACTTC,CASSFQGGETQYF
TRBJ2-5,-,TRBV7-7,-,TGTGCCAGCAGCATCGACGTAGTCCACCAAGAGACCCAGTACTTC,CASSIDVVHQETQYF
TRBJ2-3,-,TRBV7-2,many,TGTGCCAGCAGCTTACGGCGGGGCACCACAGATACGCAGTATTTT,CASSLRRGTTDTQYF
TRBJ2-1,TRBD2,TRBV19,-,TGTGCCAGTAGTATCGGGACTAGCGGGAGCTATGAGCAGTTCTTC,CASSIGTSGSYEQFF
TRBJ2-3,TRBD2,TRBV12-3/TRBV12-4,-,TGTGCCAGCAGTGTTAGCGGGAGCACAGATACGCAGTATTTT,CASSVSGSTDTQYF
TRBJ2-3,-,TRBV20-1,-,TGCAGTGCCACCCGGTGGGCAGGTGGTAGCACAGATACGCAGTATTTT,CSATRWAGGSTDTQYF